This entry concerns a single TCR beta chain. The sample is drawn from a study of blood T cell repertoires in COVID-19. Cohort placement rested on clinical history that participants reported themselves. The V and J ends lost 3 bases and 7 bases respectively, with 12 bases between them. The CDR3 is 13 residues long. Germline CDR1 is MNHNS and CDR2 is SASEGT. The data were produced by immunoSEQ multiplex PCR, yet TCRdb's version contains in-frame clones alone and is incomplete. The sample has about 320,000 clones; 85% to 90% are singletons. This sequence joins TRBV6-1 and TRBJ1-2; no reliable D call. This receptor was identified in a young woman who had recovered from COVID-19. The sequenced sample consisted of PBMCs or T cells enriched from blood (not recorded which). CDR3 sequence (DNA): TGTGCCAGCAGTGAGTACCAGGTTCGTGGCTACACCTTC. Translated: CASSEYQVRGYTF.